The clone carrying this TCR beta chain was seen only a few times. These data are taken from a study of spatial heterogeneity in lung cancer. Time point indicated: blood at routine non-recurrence follow-up after resection. Extraction of whole RNA from tumor, nontumor lung or frozen PBMC preceded unsorted sequencing. This CDR3 has 15 amino acids. Looked up from germline, CDR1 is DFQATT and CDR2 is SNEGSKA (reference sequence). Between the trimmed V and J ends, which lost 0 bases and 2 bases, there was a span of 14 bases. MiXCR, applied by TCRdb to the 5' RACE reads, yields one record per CDR3 protein. The sample comprises approximately 56,000 distinct CDR3 sequences, 6% to 8.5% of which are singletons, and approximately 40% rests with the top ten.

The chain carries TRBV20-1 and TRBJ2-7; D possibly matches TRBD1 or TRBD2 (5 bases each). The sequenced sample was PBMCs, obtained at follow-up. The receptor's source is a female donor with early-stage non-small cell lung cancer. This CDR3 is CSARDRGALTYEQYF. The DNA for the CDR3 is TGCAGTGCTAGAGATCGGGGCGCTTTGACCTACGAGCAGTACTTC.